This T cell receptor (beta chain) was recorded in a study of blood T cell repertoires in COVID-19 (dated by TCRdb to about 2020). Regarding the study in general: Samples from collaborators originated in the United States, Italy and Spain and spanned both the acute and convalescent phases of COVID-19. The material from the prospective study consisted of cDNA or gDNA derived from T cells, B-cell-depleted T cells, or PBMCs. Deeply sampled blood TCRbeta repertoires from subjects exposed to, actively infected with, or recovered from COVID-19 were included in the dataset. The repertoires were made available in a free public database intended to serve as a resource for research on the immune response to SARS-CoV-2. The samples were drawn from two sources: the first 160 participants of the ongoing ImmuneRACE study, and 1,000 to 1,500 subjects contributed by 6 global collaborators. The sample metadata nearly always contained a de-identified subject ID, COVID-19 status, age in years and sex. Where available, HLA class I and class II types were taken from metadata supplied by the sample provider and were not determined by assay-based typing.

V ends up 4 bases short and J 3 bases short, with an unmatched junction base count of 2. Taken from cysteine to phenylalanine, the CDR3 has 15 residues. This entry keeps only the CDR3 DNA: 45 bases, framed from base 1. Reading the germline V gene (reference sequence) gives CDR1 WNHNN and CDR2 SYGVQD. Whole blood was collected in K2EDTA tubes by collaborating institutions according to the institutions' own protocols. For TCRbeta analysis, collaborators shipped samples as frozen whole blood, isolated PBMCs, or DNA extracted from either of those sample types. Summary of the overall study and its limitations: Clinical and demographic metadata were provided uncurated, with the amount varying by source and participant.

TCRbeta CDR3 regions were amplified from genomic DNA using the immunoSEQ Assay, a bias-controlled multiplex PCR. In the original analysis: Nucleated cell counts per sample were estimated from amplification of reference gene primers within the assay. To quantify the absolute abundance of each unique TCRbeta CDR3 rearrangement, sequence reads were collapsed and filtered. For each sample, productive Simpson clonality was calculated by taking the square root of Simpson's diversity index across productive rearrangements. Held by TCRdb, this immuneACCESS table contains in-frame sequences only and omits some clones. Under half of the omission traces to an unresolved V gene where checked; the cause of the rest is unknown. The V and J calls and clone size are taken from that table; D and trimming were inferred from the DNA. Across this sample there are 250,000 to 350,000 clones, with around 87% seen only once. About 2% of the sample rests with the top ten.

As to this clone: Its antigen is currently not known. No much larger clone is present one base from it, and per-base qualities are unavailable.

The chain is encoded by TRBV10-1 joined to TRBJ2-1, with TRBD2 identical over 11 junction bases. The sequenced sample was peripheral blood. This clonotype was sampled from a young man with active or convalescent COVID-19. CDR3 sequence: CASSATSGGYNEQFF. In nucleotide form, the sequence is TGCGCCAGCAGTGCTACTAGCGGGGGCTACAATGAGCAGTTCTTC.